Following are 29 T cell receptor beta chains from one sample sequenced in a study of OX40 agonist ivuxolimab in advanced cancers. Generated by immunoSEQ multiplex PCR, the TCRdb table keeps only in-frame clones and is missing some. The data contain over 10,000 clones, 75% to 95% of them singletons. Sequenced here: CD4+ or CD8+ T cells sorted from blood, sampled in a trial of the OX40 agonist ivuxolimab. These receptors came from an adult with an advanced solid tumor such as melanoma, head and neck, liver or kidney cancer.

This chain links TRBV7-7 with TRBJ2-1; TRBD2 is a possible D gene (5 bases). Trimming cost V 5 bases and J 8 bases, with 13 bases left between them. The CDR3 spans 13 residues. Germline CDR1 is SSHAT and CDR2 is FNYEAQ (reference sequence). CDR3 in DNA: TGTGCCAGCAGCCCTTCACTAGGAGATGAGCAGTTCTTC. Translating it yields CASSPSLGDEQFF.

In this sample, this clone is medium-sized. The chain employs TRBV7-9 and TRBJ2-7, with D tentatively TRBD2 (7 bases). There are 15 residues in the CDR3. Trimming removed 2 bases at V and 2 bases at J, with 13 bases between. CDR1 is SEHNR, CDR2 FQNEAQ, per germline (reference sequence). CDR3 residues: CASSLRGARAYEQYF. CDR3 DNA sequence: TGTGCCAGCAGCTTACGGGGGGCCAGGGCCTACGAGCAGTACTTC.

This chain links TRBV21-1 with TRBJ2-7; the table calls TRBD1, which could not be checked here. TRBV21-1 is marked as a pseudogene. The CDR3 loop spans 15 amino acids. CDR3 in amino acids: CASSKAVGQDYEQYF. CDR3 nucleotides: TGTGCCAGCAGCAAAGCGGTAGGACAAGACTACGAGCAGTACTTC.

This chain joins TRBV7-3 and TRBJ2-3; the match to TRBD1 covers 9 bases. V gave up 5 bases and J gave up 4 bases; unmatched junction bases: 4. The CDR3 runs 14 residues. Germline V gene sequence: CDR1 SGHTA, CDR2 FQGTGA. The CDR3 protein is CASSPTGGADTQYF. For the CDR3, the DNA is TGTGCCAGCAGCCCTACAGGGGGCGCAGATACGCAGTATTTT.

This clone was picked up a small number of times. This chain uses TRBV30 with TRBJ2-7, with TRBD1 matching 8 bases. Trimming took 2 bases from V and 1 from J; bases not matched to a gene: 7. The V gene's germline CDR1 is GTSNPN and CDR2 SVGIG (reference sequence). This CDR3 comprises 15 residues. In nucleotides, the CDR3 is TGTGCCTGGAGTTCGCAGGACAGGGTATCCTACGAGCAGTACTTC. Translation gives CAWSSQDRVSYEQYF. The variable domain in full, with the rest retrieved from reference TRBV30 and TRBJ2-7, is SQTIHQWPATLVQPVGSPLSLECTVEGTSNPNLYWYRQAAGRGLQLLFYSVGIGQISSEVPQNLSASRPQDRQFILSSKKLLLSDSGFYLCAWSSQDRVSYEQYFGPGTRLTVT.

V and J are TRBV6-4 and TRBJ2-3; 11 positions agree with TRBD1. Trimming removed 2 bases from V and 5 bases from J; junction bases left unmatched: 3. Germline CDR1 reads MRHNA; CDR2 reads SNTAGT. The CDR3 has 15 residues. The CDR3 protein is CASSDGQGAGDTQYF. CDR3 nucleotide sequence: TGTGCCAGCAGTGACGGACAGGGGGCAGGAGATACGCAGTATTTT.

The chain carries TRBV9 and TRBJ1-6, with 9 bases lining up with TRBD1. Germline V gene lookup returns CDR1 SGDLS and CDR2 YYNGEE. Trimming at V came to 3 bases and at J to 7 bases, leaving 2 bases not matched to a gene. This CDR3 has 14 amino acids. CDR3: CASSGQGGNSPLHF. The CDR3 DNA reads as TGTGCCAGCAGCGGACAGGGGGGAAATTCACCCCTCCACTTT.

The rearrangement links TRBV9 to TRBJ2-7; 9 positions match TRBD1. CDR1 SGDLS and CDR2 YYNGEE come from the germline V gene. The CDR3 runs 16 residues. Trimming cost V 4 bases and J 0 bases; bases outside gene matches: 8. This chain's CDR3 is CASSPRPDRGSYEQYF. As DNA, the CDR3 is TGTGCCAGCAGCCCCCGTCCGGACAGGGGCTCCTACGAGCAGTACTTC.

The chain employs TRBV9 and TRBJ1-1, with 8 nucleotides matching TRBD1. With 1 base clipped from V and 8 bases from J, the junction kept 4 bases outside the gene matches. The length of the CDR3 is 13 residues. Germline CDR1 is SGDLS and CDR2 is YYNGEE. CDR3 in amino acids: CASSVTGGQEAFF. In nucleotides, the CDR3 is TGTGCCAGCAGCGTAACAGGGGGACAGGAAGCTTTCTTT.

This chain connects TRBV27 to TRBJ2-3, with 7 bases fitting TRBD2. CDR1 MNHEY and CDR2 SMNVEV come from the germline V gene (reference sequence). The ends lost 2 bases at V and 11 bases at J; junction bases unmatched: 7. This CDR3 contains 13 residues. This chain's CDR3 is CASSLGSGKGQYF. CDR3 bases: TGTGCCAGCAGTTTAGGGAGCGGGAAGGGGCAGTATTTT.

The rearrangement joins TRBV5-6 to TRBJ1-6, with 9 bases matching TRBD1. Germline CDR1 and CDR2: SGHDT and YYEEEE. V shed 3 bases and J 10 bases; nucleotides not matched to a gene: 5. This CDR3 contains 14 residues. The CDR3 DNA is TGTGCCAGCAGCTCGGGACAGGGTTTATCACCCCTCCACTTT. Protein sequence: CASSSGQGLSPLHF.

The chain carries TRBV4-1 and TRBJ1-5; D may be TRBD1 (5 bases). V was pared by 4 bases and J by 0 bases, with 13 bases between. The CDR3 is 16 amino acids. Germline CDR1 is MGHRA and CDR2 is YSYEKL. In DNA form, the CDR3 reads TGCGCCAGCAGCCCTGGGGCAGGCCATAGCAATCAGCCCCAGCATTTT. Amino acids: CASSPGAGHSNQPQHF.

The genes are TRBV4-1 and TRBJ1-1; TRBD1 is a possible D gene (6 bases). This CDR3 region has 15 residues. The V gene's germline CDR1 is MGHRA and CDR2 YSYEKL. The ends were cut back, 0 bases at V and 5 bases at J, with 13 bases in the middle. In DNA form, the CDR3 reads TGCGCCAGCAGCCAAGATCGAGGGGGTTGGACTGAAGCTTTCTTT. Translated, it gives CASSQDRGGWTEAFF.

The chain uses TRBV4-1 and TRBJ2-1; TRBD1 matches at 7 bases. The CDR3 loop spans 15 amino acids. The germline gives CDR1 MGHRA, CDR2 YSYEKL. V shed 3 bases, J shed 9 bases, and the junction held 11 bases outside the gene matches. Here the CDR3 reads CASSQPQRGLSEQFF. Here the CDR3 DNA reads TGCGCCAGCAGCCAGCCTCAGAGGGGGCTTAGTGAGCAGTTCTTC.

The chain joins TRBV5-6 to TRBJ1-4, with no clear D. CDR3 length: 13 amino acids. In germline, CDR1 is SGHDT, CDR2 YYEEEE. V lost 1 base to trimming and J lost 4 bases, with 5 bases between them. DNA of the CDR3: TGTGCCAGCAGCTTGCCAGATAATGAAAAACTGTTTTTT. This translates into CASSLPDNEKLFF.

The V gene is TRBV6-6, the J gene TRBJ2-6, with D possibly TRBD1 on 6 matching bases. With 1 base removed from V and 0 bases from J, the gap between germline ends came to 7 bases. In germline, CDR1 is MNHNY, CDR2 SVGAGI (reference sequence). The CDR3 spans 16 residues. CDR3 loop: CASSYLGGSGANVLTF. CDR3 nucleotide sequence: TGTGCCAGCAGTTACTTAGGGGGCTCTGGGGCCAACGTCCTGACTTTC.

The chain couples TRBV7-9 to TRBJ1-4; D is ambiguous. Trimming left V 4 bases short and J 1 base short, with 16 bases between. The CDR3 is made up of 17 amino acids. Germline V CDR1 and CDR2: SEHNR, FQNEAQ (reference sequence). CDR3 in amino acids: CASSSTAPRRTNEKLFF. The CDR3 DNA sequence: TGTGCCAGCAGCTCCACGGCCCCGCGGAGAACTAATGAAAAACTGTTTTTT.

The V gene is TRBV27, the J gene TRBJ2-5; D is uncertain. Germline V gene lookup returns CDR1 MNHEY and CDR2 SMNVEV (reference sequence). The CDR3 extends over 14 amino acids. V was pared by 6 bases and J by 2 bases, with 13 bases between. As DNA, the CDR3 is TGTGCCAGCAGACCCCAAGGTTTTCAAGAGACCCAGTACTTC. This encodes CASRPQGFQETQYF.

This rearrangement joins TRBV5-4 to TRBJ1-1, with D possibly TRBD1 on 5 matching bases. The V gene's germline CDR1 is SGHNT and CDR2 YYREEE (reference sequence). CDR3 length equals 14 residues. Trimming left V 4 bases short and J 0 bases short, with 10 bases between. The CDR3 loop reads CASSPETVNTEAFF. CDR3 bases: TGTGCCAGCAGCCCCGAGACAGTGAACACTGAAGCTTTCTTT.

V and J are TRBV2 and TRBJ2-7, with D possibly TRBD2 on 5 matching bases. CDR3 length: 14 amino acids. Trimming took 7 bases from V and 7 from J, leaving 20 bases between them. CDR1 is SNHLY and CDR2 is FYNNEI in the germline V gene. The CDR3 reads CASTGLSARGEQYF. The CDR3 DNA sequence: TGTGCCAGCACTGGACTGAGTGCCAGAGGAGAGCAGTACTTC.

The chain links TRBV15 to TRBJ2-7, with 10 bases matching TRBD2. This CDR3 is built from 14 residues. Germline V lookup: CDR1 LNHNV, CDR2 YYDKDF (reference sequence). V was clipped by 3 bases and J by 7 bases; unmatched bases: 6. CDR3 DNA: TGTGCCACCAGCAGCGCCGGGACTAGCGTAGAGCAGTACTTC. This gives the protein CATSSAGTSVEQYF.

This clone has just one count. The gene calls are TRBV9 and TRBJ2-7, with D perhaps given as TRBD1 or TRBD2 (6 bases each). Trimming removed 2 bases at V and 4 bases at J, with 16 bases between. Germline CDR1 reads SGDLS; CDR2 reads YYNGEE. CDR3 length: 15 residues. The CDR3 DNA follows: TGTGCCAGCAGCGTCGCAGGGGAGGACATTTACGAGCAGTACTTC. Its protein is CASSVAGEDIYEQYF.

V is TRBV9 and J is TRBJ2-7; 15 nucleotides agree with TRBD2. The J segment lost 5 bases and the V segment lost 0 bases, leaving 9 bases of the junction unmatched. The CDR3 is made up of 18 amino acids. CDR1 and CDR2 from the germline V gene are SGDLS and YYNGEE. CDR3 coding DNA: TGTGCCAGCAGCGTAGGGACTAGCGGGAGGGCCTCGTTCAACGAGCAGTACTTC. Translated: CASSVGTSGRASFNEQYF. The full variable domain, completed using reference TRBV9 and TRBJ2-7, is DSGVTQTPKHLITATGQRVTLRCSPRSGDLSVYWYQQSLDQGLQFLIQYYNGEERAKGNILERFSAQQFPDLHSELNLSSLELGDSALYFCASSVGTSGRASFNEQYFGPGTRLTVT.

The chain uses TRBV4-3 and TRBJ1-3, with D hard to call. Germline V gives CDR1 LGHNA, CDR2 YSLEER. V gave up 1 base and J gave up 2 bases, with 6 bases separating them. The CDR3 contains 14 residues. The CDR3 coding sequence is TGCGCCAGCAGCCAAGGTCAGACTGGAAACACCATATATTTT. Amino acids: CASSQGQTGNTIYF.

The V call is TRBV27, the J call TRBJ2-7; 9 bases fit TRBD1. Per the germline V gene, CDR1 is MNHEY and CDR2 is SMNVEV (reference sequence). V gave up 4 bases and J gave up 4 bases; unmatched junction bases: 2. This CDR3 has 13 residues. CDR3 DNA sequence: TGTGCCAGCAGTTCGGGACAGGGTTACGAGCAGTACTTC. Amino acids: CASSSGQGYEQYF.

V is TRBV10-2 and J is TRBJ2-1; no firm D call. V lost 3 bases and J lost 3, with 9 bases in between. This CDR3 is 14 amino acids long. Germline V gene lookup returns CDR1 WSHSY and CDR2 SAAADI. The CDR3 loop is CASSELANYNEQFF. Here the CDR3 DNA reads TGCGCCAGCAGTGAATTGGCTAACTACAATGAGCAGTTCTTC.

The chain recombines TRBV11-2 with TRBJ1-4; 9 bases are a match to TRBD1. The V gene's germline CDR1 is SGHAT and CDR2 FQNNGV. The CDR3 has 14 amino acids. The V and J ends lost 5 bases and 8 bases, in that order; junction bases with no gene match: 6. The CDR3 region is CASSPTGGGEKLFF. The CDR3, as DNA: TGTGCCAGCAGCCCGACAGGGGGTGGCGAAAAACTGTTTTTT.

For the CDR3, the DNA is TGTGCCAGCAGCTCCCCCGACCGTCCCGAAAAACTGTTTTTT. Amino acid sequence: CASSSPDRPEKLFF. The chain carries TRBV7-9 and TRBJ1-4; no clear D. The germline CDR1 and CDR2 sequences are SEHNR and FQNEAQ (reference sequence). The ends were cut back, 4 bases at V and 8 bases at J, with 14 bases in the middle. The CDR3 totals 14 residues.

In this sample, this clone turned up once. This sequence joins TRBV6-1 and TRBJ2-3, with D perhaps TRBD1 (6 bases). The CDR3 loop spans 14 amino acids. Germline V gene data show CDR1 as MNHNS and CDR2 as SASEGT. V was trimmed by 6 bases and J by 0 bases, leaving 10 bases between them. The CDR3: CASRDRLSTDTQYF. CDR3 coding DNA: TGTGCCAGCAGGGACAGATTAAGCACAGATACGCAGTATTTT.